The 20 T cell receptor beta chains below all came from one sample that was sequenced in a study of blood T cell repertoires in COVID-19. Produced via immunoSEQ multiplex PCR; TCRdb's table is partial and in-frame only. The sample contains 65,000 to 70,000 clones, 80% to 90% of which appear only once. Input material: peripheral blood. Receptor source: a woman in her sixties or seventies with acute or convalescent COVID-19.

J is TRBJ1-5 and V is TRBV28, with TRBD1 identical over 9 bases. Trimming at V came to 6 bases and at J to 4 bases, leaving 10 bases not matched to a gene. The length of the CDR3 is 16 residues. The germline V gene encodes CDR1 MDHEN and CDR2 SYDVKM. CDR3 in DNA: TGTGCCAGCAGAGACACCGGGACAGGGTTTAATCAGCCCCAGCATTTT. Translating gives CASRDTGTGFNQPQHF.

DNA for the CDR3: TGTGCCAGCAGCAGGTACACAGATACGCAGTATTTT. This encodes CASSRYTDTQYF. The genes are TRBV25-1 and TRBJ2-3; D is unresolved. Trimming took off 6 bases at V and 2 bases at J, with 6 bases between the two ends. CDR3 length: 12 residues. Per germline, CDR1 MGHDK and CDR2 SYGVNS.

The chain couples TRBV5-1 to TRBJ1-1, with TRBD1 identical over 7 bases. With V trimmed by 4 bases and J by 0 bases, 6 bases remained unmatched. This CDR3 has 15 amino acids. Germline V gene sequence: CDR1 SGHRS, CDR2 YFSETQ. CDR3 region: CASSQWTGMNTEAFF. CDR3 coding DNA: TGCGCCAGCAGCCAATGGACAGGAATGAACACTGAAGCTTTCTTT.

The J gene is TRBJ1-5, the V gene TRBV2; TRBD1 matches at 9 bases. CDR1 is SNHLY, CDR2 FYNNEI, per germline. V gave up 6 bases and J gave up 6 bases; unmatched junction bases: 9. The CDR3 runs to 15 residues. CDR3 loop: CASRAGTGSLQPQHF. The CDR3 DNA is TGTGCCAGCAGGGCCGGGACAGGGTCCCTTCAGCCCCAGCATTTT. Supplemented by reference TRBV2 and TRBJ1-5, the full variable domain reads EPEVTQTPSHQVTQMGQEVILRCVPISNHLYFYWYRQILGQKVEFLVSFYNNEISEKSEIFDDQFSVERPDGSNFTLKIRSTKLEDSAMYFCASRAGTGSLQPQHFGDGTRLSIL.

Written as DNA, the CDR3 is TGCGCCAGCAGCCACGCTACGGCAGGTGATATCGCTTTCTTT. It codes for CASSHATAGDIAFF. The V gene is TRBV4-1, the J gene TRBJ1-1; D ambiguous. Germline loops: CDR1 MGHRA, CDR2 YSYEKL. The V and J ends lost 3 bases and 11 bases respectively, with 19 bases between them. The CDR3 covers 14 residues.

This clone was seen more than once but under ten times. CDR3 loop: CASSLLSGGAREQFF. The CDR3 DNA reads TGTGCCAGCAGTCTACTTAGCGGGGGGGCAAGGGAGCAGTTCTTC. The chain joins TRBV28 to TRBJ2-1; 11 bases map to TRBD2. V lost 5 bases to trimming and J lost 10 bases; unmatched junction nucleotides: 10. In germline, CDR1 is MDHEN, CDR2 SYDVKM. The length of the CDR3 is 15 residues. Variable domain in full (rest from reference TRBV28 and TRBJ2-1): DVKVTQSSRYLVKRTGEKVFLECVQDMDHENMFWYRQDPGLGLRLIYFSYDVKMKEKGDIPEGYSVSREKKERFSLILESASTNQTSMYLCASSLLSGGAREQFFGPGTRLTVL.

J is TRBJ2-3 and V is TRBV28; TRBD2 agrees at 7 bases. The CDR3 is 15 residues long. From germline, CDR1 is MDHEN and CDR2 SYDVKM. The V gene end was trimmed by 2 bases and the J gene end by 2 bases; junction bases not matched to a gene: 4. The CDR3 sequence is CASSLAGDLTDTQYF. The DNA for the CDR3 is TGTGCCAGCAGTTTAGCGGGGGATCTCACAGATACGCAGTATTTT.

This sequence joins TRBV27 and TRBJ2-7; possible D gene TRBD1, 6 bases. Trimming shortened V by 1 base and J by 5 bases, and 12 bases separated the two germline ends. CDR3 length equals 14 residues. Germline loops: CDR1 MNHEY, CDR2 SMNVEV (reference sequence). The CDR3 coding sequence is TGTGCCAGCAGTTTATGGCCAGGGGTGGACGAGCAGTACTTC. Its translation: CASSLWPGVDEQYF.

V usage is TRBV6-5 and J usage is TRBJ1-5; 7 nucleotides match TRBD1. CDR3 size: 13 residues. Germline CDR1 reads MNHEY; CDR2 reads SVGAGI. The J segment lost 2 bases and the V segment lost 6 bases, leaving 1 base of the junction unmatched. For the CDR3, the DNA is TGTGCCAGCAGAGGGACAGGCAATCAGCCCCAGCATTTT. Amino acid sequence: CASRGTGNQPQHF.

This rearrangement joins TRBV6-5 to TRBJ1-5; D is undetermined. This CDR3 region has 13 residues. Germline CDR1 is MNHEY and CDR2 is SVGAGI. Between the trimmed V and J ends, which lost 0 bases and 9 bases, there was a span of 9 bases. The CDR3 spells CASSYSSLWPQHF. The CDR3 DNA sequence: TGTGCCAGCAGTTACTCATCCCTTTGGCCCCAGCATTTT.

This clone appeared a single time. This chain links TRBV7-9 with TRBJ1-3; perhaps TRBD1 as D (5 bases). Trimming stripped 2 bases from V and 4 bases from J, with 6 bases between. Germline V gene sequence: CDR1 SEHNR, CDR2 FQNEAQ (reference sequence). This CDR3 has 13 residues. The CDR3 DNA follows: TGTGCCAGCAGCTTAAACAGGGGAAACACCATATATTTT. It specifies CASSLNRGNTIYF.

V and J are TRBV2 and TRBJ1-1; weak D call: TRBD1 (5 bases). Germline V gene sequence: CDR1 SNHLY, CDR2 FYNNEI. V lost 7 bases, J lost 4 bases, and 13 bases lay in between. The CDR3 has 13 residues. The CDR3 bases are TGTGCCAGCACATACCAGGGTAGCACTGAAGCTTTCTTT. Its protein is CASTYQGSTEAFF.

The chain is built from TRBV20-1 and TRBJ1-1; the D gene is possibly TRBD1 (5 bases). The V and J ends lost 5 bases and 5 bases respectively, with 9 bases between them. This CDR3 has 11 amino acids. Germline-derived CDR1 and CDR2 are DFQATT and SNEGSKA (reference sequence). The CDR3 DNA reads TGCAGTGCTGGGGGGTGGACTGAAGCTTTCTTT. It yields the protein CSAGGWTEAFF.

This clone came up a few times. This chain connects TRBV10-2 to TRBJ1-1; D is unresolved. The CDR3 has 12 amino acids. CDR1 and CDR2 (germline): WSHSY, SAAADI. V was shortened by 4 bases and J by 7 bases, with 10 bases between the two germline ends. The CDR3 protein is CASSGWAYEAFF. CDR3 in DNA: TGCGCCAGCAGTGGCTGGGCCTATGAAGCTTTCTTT.

This chain uses TRBV5-6 with TRBJ1-1; maybe TRBD1 (5 bases). The CDR3 has 14 residues. Looked up from germline, CDR1 is SGHDT and CDR2 is YYEEEE. V lost 0 bases, J lost 1 base, and 7 bases lay in between. The CDR3 nucleotides read TGTGCCAGCAGCTTGGGACAGAGGAACACTGAAGCTTTCTTT. Translating gives CASSLGQRNTEAFF.

The chain uses TRBV27 and TRBJ2-1; TRBD1 matches at 8 bases. V was pared by 6 bases and J by 0 bases, with 7 bases of the junction left unmatched. Germline-derived CDR1 and CDR2 are MNHEY and SMNVEV (reference sequence). This CDR3 spans 16 amino acids. CDR3 residues: CASSGQGFSSYNEQFF. The CDR3 DNA reads TGTGCCAGCAGCGGACAGGGCTTTAGCTCCTACAATGAGCAGTTCTTC.

This CDR3 reads CASSLYGGNYGYTF. The CDR3 DNA follows: TGTGCCAGCAGTTTATACGGGGGGAACTATGGCTACACCTTC. The V call is TRBV28, the J call TRBJ1-2, with D perhaps matching TRBD1 (5 bases). CDR1 and CDR2 (germline): MDHEN, SYDVKM. This CDR3 region has 14 residues. The germline V and J ends were trimmed by 1 base and 2 bases, with 8 bases remaining between them.

The rearrangement joins TRBV3-1 (or the pseudogene TRBV3-2) to TRBJ2-2, with unresolved D. Between the trimmed V and J ends, which lost 1 base and 4 bases, there was a span of 10 bases. Germline V CDR1 and CDR2: LGHDT, YNNKEL (reference sequence). The CDR3 is 15 residues long. The CDR3 DNA reads as TGTGCCAGCAGCCAAGGACTCAGAGGCACCGGGGAGCTGTTTTTT. Its protein product is CASSQGLRGTGELFF.

This clone appeared once. V and J are TRBV7-9 and TRBJ2-7, with no clear D. V lost 1 base, J lost 4 bases, and 5 bases lay in between. The CDR3 length is 12 residues. Germline V gene lookup returns CDR1 SEHNR and CDR2 FQNEAQ (reference sequence). In nucleotides, the CDR3 is TGTGCCAGCAGCTTAGATGAGTACGAGCAGTACTTC. Translating it yields CASSLDEYEQYF.

This clone has just one count. The chain links TRBV5-1 to TRBJ2-3, with D perhaps matching TRBD1 (5 bases). Germline CDR1 reads SGHRS; CDR2 reads YFSETQ. Between the trimmed V and J ends, which lost 0 bases and 6 bases, there was a span of 14 bases. The CDR3 runs to 15 residues. CDR3 nucleotide sequence: TGCGCCAGCAGCTTGGCAATACAGGATTTCGATACGCAGTATTTT. Translation: CASSLAIQDFDTQYF.